Sequencing of this TCR beta chain was carried out in a study of blood T cell repertoires in COVID-19 (dated by TCRdb to about 2020). Regarding the complete study: Samples from collaborators originated in the United States, Italy and Spain and spanned both the acute and convalescent phases of COVID-19. The dataset comprised deeply sampled blood TCRbeta repertoires from subjects exposed to, actively infected with, or recovered from COVID-19. The prospective study material was composed of cDNA or gDNA derived from T cells, B-cell-depleted T cells, or PBMCs. The sample metadata nearly always contained a de-identified subject ID, COVID-19 status, age in years and sex. Samples came from the ongoing ImmuneRACE study (first 160 participants) plus 1,254 subjects from 6 global collaborators. A freely available public database, intended as a resource for researchers studying the immune response to SARS-CoV-2, is where the repertoires were released. Where available, HLA class I and class II types were taken from metadata supplied by the sample provider and were not determined by assay-based typing.

Note on this clone: The specificity of this receptor is unknown. Base qualities are not provided; no much larger clone lies one nucleotide away.

Findings and caveats that apply to the study as a whole: The amount of clinical and demographic metadata varied by source and participant and was provided uncurated.

The immunoSEQ Assay, a bias-controlled multiplex PCR, was used to amplify TCRbeta CDR3 regions from genomic DNA. In the authors' own workflow: The number of nucleated cells in each sample was estimated by amplification of reference gene primers within the assay. To quantify the absolute abundance of each unique TCRbeta CDR3 rearrangement, sequence reads were collapsed and filtered. Productive Simpson clonality was computed per sample as the square root of Simpson's diversity index over productive rearrangements. The table was pulled from immuneACCESS by TCRdb, which kept in-frame rearrangements only. Such tables lose some clones; where checked, under half of the loss comes from unresolved V genes, and the rest has no known cause. The D gene and trimming were derived from the DNA, and the V and J assignments and clone size from that table. For this sample there are 300,000 to 450,000 clones; more than 70% appear just once. Over 9.5% of the sample rests with the top ten.

One collaborating source in Seattle enrolled patients during active infection and followed them longitudinally through the course of disease. Each collaborating institution followed its own protocols to collect whole blood in K2EDTA tubes. For TCRbeta analysis, collaborators shipped samples in one of three forms: frozen whole blood, isolated PBMCs, or DNA extracted from either of those sample types. The CDR3 measures 15 amino acids from cysteine to phenylalanine. The kept DNA is CDR3 alone, 45 bases in frame from the first base. V has 4 bases trimmed and J has 3 bases trimmed; junction bases matching no gene number 7. Via the germline V gene, CDR1 is LGHNA and CDR2 YNFKEQ.

In this chain, TRBV4-2 is recombined with TRBJ2-7, with 9 bases in between that match TRBD2. Sample: peripheral blood. The receptor comes from a woman aged 25 to 39 with COVID-19, enrolled during active disease. The DNA sequence is given as TGTGCCAGCAGCCGGATGGGACTAGCTGTCTACGAGCAGTACTTC. This yields the protein CASSRMGLAVYEQYF.